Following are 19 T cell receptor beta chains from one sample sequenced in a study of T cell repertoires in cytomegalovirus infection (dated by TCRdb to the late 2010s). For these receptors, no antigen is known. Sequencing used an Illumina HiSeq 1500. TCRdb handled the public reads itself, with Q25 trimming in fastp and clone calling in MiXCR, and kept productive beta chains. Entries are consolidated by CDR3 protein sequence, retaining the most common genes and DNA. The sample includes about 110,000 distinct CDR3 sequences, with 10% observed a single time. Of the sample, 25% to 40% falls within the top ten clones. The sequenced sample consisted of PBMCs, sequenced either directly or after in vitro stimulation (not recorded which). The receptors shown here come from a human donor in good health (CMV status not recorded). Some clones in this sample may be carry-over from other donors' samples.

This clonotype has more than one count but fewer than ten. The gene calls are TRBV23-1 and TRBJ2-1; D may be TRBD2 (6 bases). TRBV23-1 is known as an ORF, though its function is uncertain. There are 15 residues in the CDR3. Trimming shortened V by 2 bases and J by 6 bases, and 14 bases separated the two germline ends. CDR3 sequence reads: CASSQPITSCNEQFF. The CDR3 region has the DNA TGCGCCAGCAGTCAACCCATTACTAGCTGCAATGAGCAGTTCTTC.

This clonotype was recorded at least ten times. CDR3 nucleotide sequence: TGTGCCAGCAGCTTAGGACTGGGGGCCAACACCGGGGAGCTGTTTTTT. Protein product: CASSLGLGANTGELFF. The chain joins TRBV7-2 to TRBJ2-2; the D gene is possibly TRBD1 (6 bases). Germline CDR1 and CDR2: SGHTA and FQGNSA. The CDR3 length is 16 residues. Trimming stripped 1 base from V and 2 bases from J, with 11 bases between.

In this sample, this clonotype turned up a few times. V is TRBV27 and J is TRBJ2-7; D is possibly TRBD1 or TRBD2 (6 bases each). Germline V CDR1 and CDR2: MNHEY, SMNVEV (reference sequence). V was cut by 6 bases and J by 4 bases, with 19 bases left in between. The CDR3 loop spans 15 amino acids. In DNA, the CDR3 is TGTGCCAGCAGCCAGTATGCGGGACAAAATTACGAGCAGTACTTC. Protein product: CASSQYAGQNYEQYF.

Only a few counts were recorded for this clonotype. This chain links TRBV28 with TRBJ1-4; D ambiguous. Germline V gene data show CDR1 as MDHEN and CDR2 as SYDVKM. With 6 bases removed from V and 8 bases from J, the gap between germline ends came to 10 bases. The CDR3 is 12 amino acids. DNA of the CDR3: TGTGCCAGCAGCCCCGTAGACGAAAAACTGTTTTTT. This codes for CASSPVDEKLFF.

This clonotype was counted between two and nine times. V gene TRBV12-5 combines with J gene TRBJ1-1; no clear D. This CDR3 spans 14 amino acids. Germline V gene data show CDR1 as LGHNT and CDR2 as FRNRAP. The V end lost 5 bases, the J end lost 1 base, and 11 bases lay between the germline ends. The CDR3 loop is CASGNTPGNTEAFF. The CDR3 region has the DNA TGTGCTAGTGGTAATACCCCAGGGAACACTGAAGCTTTCTTT.

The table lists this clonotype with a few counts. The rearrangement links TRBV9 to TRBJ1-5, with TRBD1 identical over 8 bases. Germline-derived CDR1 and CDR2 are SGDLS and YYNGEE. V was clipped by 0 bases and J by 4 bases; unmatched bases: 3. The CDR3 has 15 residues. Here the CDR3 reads CASSVGGQGNQPQHF. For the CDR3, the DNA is TGTGCCAGCAGCGTAGGTGGACAGGGAAATCAGCCCCAGCATTTT.

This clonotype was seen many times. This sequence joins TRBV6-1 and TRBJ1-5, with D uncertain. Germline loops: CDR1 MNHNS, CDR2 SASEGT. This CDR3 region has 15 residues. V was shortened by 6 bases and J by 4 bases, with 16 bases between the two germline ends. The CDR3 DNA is TGTGCCAGCAGGCGGTATCCGGGAGCAAATCAGCCCCAGCATTTT. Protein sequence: CASRRYPGANQPQHF.

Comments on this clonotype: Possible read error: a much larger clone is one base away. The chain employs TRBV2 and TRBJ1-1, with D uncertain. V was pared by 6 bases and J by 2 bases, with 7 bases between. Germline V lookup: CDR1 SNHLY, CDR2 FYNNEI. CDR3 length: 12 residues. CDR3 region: CASREYNTEAFF. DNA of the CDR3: TGTGCCAGCAGAGAATACAACACTGAAGCTTTCTTT. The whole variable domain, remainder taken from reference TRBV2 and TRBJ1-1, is EPEVTQTPSHQVTQMGQEVILRCVPISNHLYFYWYRQILGQKVEFLVSFYNNEISEKSEIFDDQFSVERPDGSNFTLKIRSTKLEDSAMYFCASREYNTEAFFGQGTRLTVV.

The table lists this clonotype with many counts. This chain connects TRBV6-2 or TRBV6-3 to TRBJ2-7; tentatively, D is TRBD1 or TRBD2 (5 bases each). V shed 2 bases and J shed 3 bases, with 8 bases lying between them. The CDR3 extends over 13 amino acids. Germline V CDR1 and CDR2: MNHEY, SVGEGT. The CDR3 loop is CASSYTGGYEQYV. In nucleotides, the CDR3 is TGTGCCAGCAGTTACACAGGAGGCTACGAGCAGTACGTC.

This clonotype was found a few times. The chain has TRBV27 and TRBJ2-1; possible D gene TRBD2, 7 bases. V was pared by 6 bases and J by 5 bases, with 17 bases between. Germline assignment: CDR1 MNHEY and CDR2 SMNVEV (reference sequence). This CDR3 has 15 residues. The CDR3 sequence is CASRQGGGGNNEQFF. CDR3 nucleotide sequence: TGTGCCAGCAGGCAAGGGGGAGGGGGAAACAATGAGCAGTTCTTC.

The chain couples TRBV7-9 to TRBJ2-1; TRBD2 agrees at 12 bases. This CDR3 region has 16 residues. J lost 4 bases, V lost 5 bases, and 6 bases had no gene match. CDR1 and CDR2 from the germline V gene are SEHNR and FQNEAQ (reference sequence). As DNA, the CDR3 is TGTGCCAGCAGCCCCGGACTAGCGGGGAATTACAATGAGCAGTTCTTC. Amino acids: CASSPGLAGNYNEQFF.

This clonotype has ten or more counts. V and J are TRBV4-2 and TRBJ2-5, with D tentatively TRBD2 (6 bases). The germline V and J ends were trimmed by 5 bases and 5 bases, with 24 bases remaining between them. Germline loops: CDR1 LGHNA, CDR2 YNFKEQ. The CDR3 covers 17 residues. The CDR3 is CASSTSGTGLLGETQYF. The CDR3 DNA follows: TGTGCCAGCAGCACCTCCGGGACTGGCCTGCTGGGGGAGACCCAGTACTTC.

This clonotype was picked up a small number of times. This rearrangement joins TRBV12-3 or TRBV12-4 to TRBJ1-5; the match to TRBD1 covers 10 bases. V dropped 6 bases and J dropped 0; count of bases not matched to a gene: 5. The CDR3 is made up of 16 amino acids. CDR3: CASRRGTGVSNQPQHF. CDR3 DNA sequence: TGTGCCAGCAGACGAGGGACAGGGGTTAGCAATCAGCCCCAGCATTTT.

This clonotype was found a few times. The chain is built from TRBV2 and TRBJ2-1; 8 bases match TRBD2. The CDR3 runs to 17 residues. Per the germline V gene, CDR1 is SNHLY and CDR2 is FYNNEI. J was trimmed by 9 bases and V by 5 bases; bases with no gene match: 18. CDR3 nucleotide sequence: TGTGCCAGCAGTTCCGGCAGGGTGGCGGGAGGTCGCGGTGAGCAGTTCTTC. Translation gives CASSSGRVAGGRGEQFF.

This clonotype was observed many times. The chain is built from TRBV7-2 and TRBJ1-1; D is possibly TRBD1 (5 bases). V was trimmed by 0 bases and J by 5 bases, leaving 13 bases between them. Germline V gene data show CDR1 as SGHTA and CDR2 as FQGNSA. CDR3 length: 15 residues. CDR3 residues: CASSLAMGLGTEAFF. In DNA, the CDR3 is TGTGCCAGCAGCTTAGCTATGGGACTTGGTACTGAAGCTTTCTTT.

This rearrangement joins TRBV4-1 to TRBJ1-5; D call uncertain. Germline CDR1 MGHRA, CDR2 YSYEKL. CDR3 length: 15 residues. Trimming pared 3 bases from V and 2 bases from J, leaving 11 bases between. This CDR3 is CASSHPIGGNQPQHF. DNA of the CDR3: TGCGCCAGCAGCCACCCGATTGGGGGCAATCAGCCCCAGCATTTT.

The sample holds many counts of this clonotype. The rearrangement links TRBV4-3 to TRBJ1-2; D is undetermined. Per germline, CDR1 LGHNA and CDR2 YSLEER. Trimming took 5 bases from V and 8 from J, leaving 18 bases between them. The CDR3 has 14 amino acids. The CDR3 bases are TGCGCCAGCAGCTCCACGGGAGGGCCTACGGGCTACACCTTC. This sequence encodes CASSSTGGPTGYTF.

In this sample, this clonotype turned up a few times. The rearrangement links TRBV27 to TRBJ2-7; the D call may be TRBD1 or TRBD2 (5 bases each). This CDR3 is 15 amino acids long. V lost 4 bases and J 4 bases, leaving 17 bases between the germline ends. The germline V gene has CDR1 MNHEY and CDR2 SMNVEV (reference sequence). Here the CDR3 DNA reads TGTGCCAGCAGTTACCAAACGGGTGGGGGTTACGAGCAGTACTTC. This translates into CASSYQTGGGYEQYF.

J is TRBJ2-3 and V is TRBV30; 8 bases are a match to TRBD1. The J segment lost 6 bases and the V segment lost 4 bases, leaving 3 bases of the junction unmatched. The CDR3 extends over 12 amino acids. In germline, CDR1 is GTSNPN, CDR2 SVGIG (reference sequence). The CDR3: CAWTGGGDTQYF. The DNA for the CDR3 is TGTGCCTGGACAGGGGGCGGTGATACGCAGTATTTT.